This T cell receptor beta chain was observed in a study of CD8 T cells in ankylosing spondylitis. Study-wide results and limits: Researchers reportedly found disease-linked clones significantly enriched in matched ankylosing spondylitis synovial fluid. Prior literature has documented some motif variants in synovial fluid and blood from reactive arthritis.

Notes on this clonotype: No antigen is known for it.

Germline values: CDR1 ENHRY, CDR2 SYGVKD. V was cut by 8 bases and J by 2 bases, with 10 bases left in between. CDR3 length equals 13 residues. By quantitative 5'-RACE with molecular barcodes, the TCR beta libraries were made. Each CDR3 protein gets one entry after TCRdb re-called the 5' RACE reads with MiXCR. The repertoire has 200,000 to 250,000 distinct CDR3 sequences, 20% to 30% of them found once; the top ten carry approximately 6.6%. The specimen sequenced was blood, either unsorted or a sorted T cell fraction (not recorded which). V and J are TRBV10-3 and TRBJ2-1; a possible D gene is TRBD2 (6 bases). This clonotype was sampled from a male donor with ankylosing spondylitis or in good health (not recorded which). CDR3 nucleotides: TGTGCCATCCCTAGCGCGCCCTACAATGAGCAGTTCTTC. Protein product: CAIPSAPYNEQFF.